This TCR beta chain was captured in a study of shared clonotypes between healthy human individuals. General study points: Few donors restricted represented genetic and exposure-history diversity.

Germline V lookup: CDR1 LNHNV, CDR2 YYDKDF (reference sequence). With 0 bases clipped from V and 8 bases from J, the junction kept 5 bases outside the gene matches. This CDR3 contains 16 residues. Donation came from healthy HIV-negative adults that had no recent acute infections or vaccinations. For this clone: Its antigen is as yet unknown.

Unsorted PBMC samples were amplified in replicate PCRs containing 250 to 350 ng DNA, tens of thousands of T cell genomes. Produced via immunoSEQ multiplex PCR; TCRdb's table is partial and in-frame only. The data show some 470,000 clones, 76% seen once. The receptor was derived from a middle-aged woman in good health. Some clones in this sample may be carry-over from other donors' samples. The specimen sequenced was PBMCs. The V call is TRBV15, the J call TRBJ2-1; 12 nucleotides align to TRBD2. In nucleotides, the CDR3 is TGTGCCACCAGCAGAGATCGGGCTAGCGGGAGGGATGAGCAGTTCTTC. Protein: CATSRDRASGRDEQFF. The full variable domain, its missing parts supplied by reference TRBV15 and TRBJ2-1, is DAMVIQNPRYQVTQFGKPVTLSCSQTLNHNVMYWYQQKSSQAPKLLFHYYDKDFNNEADTPDNFQSRRPNTSFCFLDIRSPGLGDTAMYLCATSRDRASGRDEQFFGPGTRLTVL.